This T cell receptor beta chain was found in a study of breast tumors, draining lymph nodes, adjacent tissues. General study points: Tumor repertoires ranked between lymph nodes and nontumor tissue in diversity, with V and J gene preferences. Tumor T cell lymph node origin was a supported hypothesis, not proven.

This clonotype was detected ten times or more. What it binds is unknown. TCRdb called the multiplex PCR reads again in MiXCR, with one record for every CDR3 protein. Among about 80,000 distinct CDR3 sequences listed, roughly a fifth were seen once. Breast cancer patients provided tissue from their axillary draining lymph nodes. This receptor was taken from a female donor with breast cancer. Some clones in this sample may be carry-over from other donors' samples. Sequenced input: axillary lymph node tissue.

The CDR3 coding sequence is TGCGCCAGCAGCCAAGGAGTTTTGGTTCGGGGCGAGCAGTACTTC. Translated, it gives CASSQGVLVRGEQYF. J is TRBJ2-7 and V is TRBV4-3; perhaps TRBD2 as D (5 bases). From germline, CDR1 is LGHNA and CDR2 YSLEER. V shed 1 base and J shed 6 bases, with 16 bases lying between them. The CDR3 has 15 residues.